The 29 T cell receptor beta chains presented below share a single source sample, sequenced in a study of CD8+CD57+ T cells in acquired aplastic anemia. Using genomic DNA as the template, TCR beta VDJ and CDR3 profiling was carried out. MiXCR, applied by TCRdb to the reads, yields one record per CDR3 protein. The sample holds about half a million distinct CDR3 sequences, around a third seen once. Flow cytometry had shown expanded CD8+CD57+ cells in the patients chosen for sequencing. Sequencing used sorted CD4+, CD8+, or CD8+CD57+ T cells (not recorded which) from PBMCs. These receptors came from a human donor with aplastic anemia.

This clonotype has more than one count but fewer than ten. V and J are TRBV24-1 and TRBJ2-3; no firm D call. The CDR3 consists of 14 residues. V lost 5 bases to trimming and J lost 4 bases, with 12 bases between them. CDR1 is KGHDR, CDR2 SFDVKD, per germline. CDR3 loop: CATSGPHTADTQYF. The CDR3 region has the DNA TGTGCCACCAGTGGCCCTCATACGGCAGATACGCAGTATTTT.

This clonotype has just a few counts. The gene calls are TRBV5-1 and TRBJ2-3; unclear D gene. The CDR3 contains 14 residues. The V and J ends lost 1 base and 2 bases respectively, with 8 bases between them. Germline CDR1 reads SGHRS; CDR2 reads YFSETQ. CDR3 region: CASSLTDLTDTQYF. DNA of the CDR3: TGCGCCAGCAGCTTGACGGATCTCACAGATACGCAGTATTTT.

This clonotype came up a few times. CDR3 nucleotide sequence: TGTGCCAGCAGCGTAGACACTAGCGGGGGCACCCAAGAGACCCAGTACTTC. It codes for CASSVDTSGGTQETQYF. V and J are TRBV9 and TRBJ2-5, with 11 bases identical to TRBD2. Per the germline V gene, CDR1 is SGDLS and CDR2 is YYNGEE. V was pared by 0 bases and J by 1 base, with 5 bases of the junction left unmatched. The CDR3 spans 17 residues. Full variable domain (rest looked up from reference TRBV9 and TRBJ2-5): DSGVTQTPKHLITATGQRVTLRCSPRSGDLSVYWYQQSLDQGLQFLIQYYNGEERAKGNILERFSAQQFPDLHSELNLSSLELGDSALYFCASSVDTSGGTQETQYFGPGTRLLVL.

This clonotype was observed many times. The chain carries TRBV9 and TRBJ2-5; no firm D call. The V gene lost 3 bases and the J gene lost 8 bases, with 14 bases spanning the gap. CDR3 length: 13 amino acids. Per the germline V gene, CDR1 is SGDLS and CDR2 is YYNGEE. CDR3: CASSDGPQDTQYF. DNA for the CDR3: TGTGCCAGCAGCGATGGGCCCCAGGATACCCAGTACTTC.

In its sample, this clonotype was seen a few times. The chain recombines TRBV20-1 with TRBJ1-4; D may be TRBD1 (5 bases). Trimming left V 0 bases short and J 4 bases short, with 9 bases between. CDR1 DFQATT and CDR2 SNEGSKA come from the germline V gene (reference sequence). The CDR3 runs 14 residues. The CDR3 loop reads CSARDRGRNEKLFF. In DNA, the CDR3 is TGCAGTGCTAGAGATCGGGGCCGTAATGAAAAACTGTTTTTT.

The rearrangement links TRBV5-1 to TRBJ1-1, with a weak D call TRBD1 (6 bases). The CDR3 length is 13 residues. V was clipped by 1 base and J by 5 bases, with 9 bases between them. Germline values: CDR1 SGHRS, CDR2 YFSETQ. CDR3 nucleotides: TGCGCCAGCAGCTTGTACAGGGAGACTGAAGCTTTCTTT. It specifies CASSLYRETEAFF.

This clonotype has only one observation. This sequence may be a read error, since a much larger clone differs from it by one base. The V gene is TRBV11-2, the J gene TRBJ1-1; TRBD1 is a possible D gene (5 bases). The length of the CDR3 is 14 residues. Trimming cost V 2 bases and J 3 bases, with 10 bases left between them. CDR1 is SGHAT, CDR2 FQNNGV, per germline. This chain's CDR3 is CASSLQGKDTEAFF. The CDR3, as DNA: TGTGCCAGCAGCTTACAGGGTAAGGACACTGAAGCTTTCTTT.

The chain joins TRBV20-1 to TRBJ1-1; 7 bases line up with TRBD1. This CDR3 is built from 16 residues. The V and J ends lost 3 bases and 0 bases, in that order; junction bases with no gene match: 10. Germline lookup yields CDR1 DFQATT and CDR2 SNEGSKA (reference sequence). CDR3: CSASNPGTALNTEAFF. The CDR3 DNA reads TGCAGTGCTAGTAACCCCGGGACAGCTTTGAACACTGAAGCTTTCTTT.

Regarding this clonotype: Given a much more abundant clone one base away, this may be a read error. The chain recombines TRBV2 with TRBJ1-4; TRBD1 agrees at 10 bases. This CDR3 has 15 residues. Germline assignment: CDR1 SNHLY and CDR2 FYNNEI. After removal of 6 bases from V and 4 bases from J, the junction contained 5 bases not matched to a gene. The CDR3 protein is CASRAGQGLNEKLFF. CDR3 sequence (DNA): TGTGCCAGCAGGGCGGGACAGGGGCTTAATGAAAAACTGTTTTTT.

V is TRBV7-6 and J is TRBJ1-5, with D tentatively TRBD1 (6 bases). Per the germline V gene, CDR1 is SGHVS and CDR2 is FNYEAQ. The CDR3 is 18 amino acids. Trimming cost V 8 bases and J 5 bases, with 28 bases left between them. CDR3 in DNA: TGTGCCAGCTTATGGTCCCTGGGGGGGCCTGAAAGTGATCAGCCCCAGCATTTT. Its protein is CASLWSLGGPESDQPQHF.

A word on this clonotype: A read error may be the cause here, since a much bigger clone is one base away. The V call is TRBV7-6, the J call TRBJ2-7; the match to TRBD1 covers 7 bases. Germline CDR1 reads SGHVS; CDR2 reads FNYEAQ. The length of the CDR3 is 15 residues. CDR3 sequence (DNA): TGTGCCAGCAGCCTTGGGACAGTCAACTCTTACGAGCGGTACTTC. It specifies CASSLGTVNSYERYF.

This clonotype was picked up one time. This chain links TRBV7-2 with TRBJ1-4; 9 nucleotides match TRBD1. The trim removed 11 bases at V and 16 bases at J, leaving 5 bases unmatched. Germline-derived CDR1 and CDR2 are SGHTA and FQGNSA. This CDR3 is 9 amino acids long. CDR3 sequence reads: CAGDRVQFF. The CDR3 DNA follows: TGTGCCGGGGACAGGGTGCAGTTTTTT.

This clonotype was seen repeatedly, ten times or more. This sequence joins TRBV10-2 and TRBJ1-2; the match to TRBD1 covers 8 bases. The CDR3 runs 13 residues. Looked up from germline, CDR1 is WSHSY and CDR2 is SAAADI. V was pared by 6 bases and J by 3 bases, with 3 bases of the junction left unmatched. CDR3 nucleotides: TGCGCCAGCAGGGCGACAGGGGACTATGGCTACACCTTC. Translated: CASRATGDYGYTF.

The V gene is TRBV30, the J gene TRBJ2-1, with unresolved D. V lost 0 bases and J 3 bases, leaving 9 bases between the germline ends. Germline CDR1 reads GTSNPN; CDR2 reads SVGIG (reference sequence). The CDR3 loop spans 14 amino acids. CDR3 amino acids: CAWSVLGGYNEQFF. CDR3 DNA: TGTGCCTGGAGTGTACTCGGCGGCTACAATGAGCAGTTCTTC.

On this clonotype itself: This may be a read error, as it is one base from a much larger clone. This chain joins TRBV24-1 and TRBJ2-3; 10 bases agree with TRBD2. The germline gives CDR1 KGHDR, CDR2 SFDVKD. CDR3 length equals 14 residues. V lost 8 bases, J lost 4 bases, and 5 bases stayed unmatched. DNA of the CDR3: TGTGCCACCATGAGGAGCGGGGGGGCAGATACGCAGTATTTT. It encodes CATMRSGGADTQYF.

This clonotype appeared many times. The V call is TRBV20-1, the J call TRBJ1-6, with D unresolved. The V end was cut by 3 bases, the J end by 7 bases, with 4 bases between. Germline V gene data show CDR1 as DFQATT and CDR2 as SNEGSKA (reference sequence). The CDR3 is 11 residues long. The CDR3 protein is CSARGNSPLHF. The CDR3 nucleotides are TGCAGTGCTAGGGGGAATTCACCCCTCCACTTT.

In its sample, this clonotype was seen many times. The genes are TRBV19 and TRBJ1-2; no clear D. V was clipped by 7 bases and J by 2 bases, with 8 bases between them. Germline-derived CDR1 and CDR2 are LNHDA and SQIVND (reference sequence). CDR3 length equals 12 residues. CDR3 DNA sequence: TGTGCCAGTAAGGAAGAAAACTATGGCTACACCTTC. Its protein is CASKEENYGYTF.

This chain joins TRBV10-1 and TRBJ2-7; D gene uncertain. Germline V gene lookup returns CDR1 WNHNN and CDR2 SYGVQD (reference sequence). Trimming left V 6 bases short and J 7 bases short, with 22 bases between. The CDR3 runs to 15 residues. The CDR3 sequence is CASSQDLGRLEEQYF. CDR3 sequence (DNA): TGCGCCAGCAGCCAAGATCTTGGTAGACTGGAGGAGCAGTACTTC.

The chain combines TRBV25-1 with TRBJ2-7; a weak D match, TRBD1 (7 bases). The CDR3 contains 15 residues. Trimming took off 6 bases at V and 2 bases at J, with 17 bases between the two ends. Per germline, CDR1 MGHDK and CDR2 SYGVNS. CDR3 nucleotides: TGTGCCAGCAGGGGGCGGGACAGTTTTCCCTACGAGCAGTACTTC. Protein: CASRGRDSFPYEQYF.

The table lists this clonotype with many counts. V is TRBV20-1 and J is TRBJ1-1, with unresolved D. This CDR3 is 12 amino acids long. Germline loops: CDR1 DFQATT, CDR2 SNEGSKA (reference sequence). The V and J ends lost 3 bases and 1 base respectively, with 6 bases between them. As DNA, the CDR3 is TGCAGTGCTAGGACTCAGAACACTGAAGCTTTCTTT. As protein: CSARTQNTEAFF.

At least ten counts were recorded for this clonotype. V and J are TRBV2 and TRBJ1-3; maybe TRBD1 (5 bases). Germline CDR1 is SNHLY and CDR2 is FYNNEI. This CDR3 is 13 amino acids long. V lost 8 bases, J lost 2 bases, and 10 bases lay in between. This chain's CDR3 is CASGGVTGNTIYF. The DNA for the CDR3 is TGTGCCAGCGGAGGGGTTACTGGAAACACCATATATTTT. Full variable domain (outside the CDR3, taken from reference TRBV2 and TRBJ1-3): EPEVTQTPSHQVTQMGQEVILRCVPISNHLYFYWYRQILGQKVEFLVSFYNNEISEKSEIFDDQFSVERPDGSNFTLKIRSTKLEDSAMYFCASGGVTGNTIYFGEGSWLTVV.

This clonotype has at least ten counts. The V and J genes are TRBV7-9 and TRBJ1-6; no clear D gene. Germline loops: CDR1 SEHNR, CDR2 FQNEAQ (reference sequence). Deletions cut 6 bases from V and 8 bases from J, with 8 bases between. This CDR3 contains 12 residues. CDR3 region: CASRTDDSPLHF. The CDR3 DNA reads TGTGCCAGCAGGACGGATGATTCACCCCTCCACTTT.

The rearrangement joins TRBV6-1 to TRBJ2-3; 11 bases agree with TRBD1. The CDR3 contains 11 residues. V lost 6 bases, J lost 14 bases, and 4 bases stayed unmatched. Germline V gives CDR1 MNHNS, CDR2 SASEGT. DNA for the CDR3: TGTGCCAGCAGCACCGGGACAGGGGGGTATTTT. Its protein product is CASSTGTGGYF.

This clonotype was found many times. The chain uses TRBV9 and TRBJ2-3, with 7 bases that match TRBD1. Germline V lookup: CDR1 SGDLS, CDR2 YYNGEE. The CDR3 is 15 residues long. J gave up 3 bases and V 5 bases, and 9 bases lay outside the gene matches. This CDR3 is CASSPRGQSTDTQYF. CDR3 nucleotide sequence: TGTGCCAGCAGTCCTCGGGGACAGTCGACAGATACGCAGTATTTT. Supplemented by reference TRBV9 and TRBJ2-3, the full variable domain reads DSGVTQTPKHLITATGQRVTLRCSPRSGDLSVYWYQQSLDQGLQFLIQYYNGEERAKGNILERFSAQQFPDLHSELNLSSLELGDSALYFCASSPRGQSTDTQYFGPGTRLTVL.

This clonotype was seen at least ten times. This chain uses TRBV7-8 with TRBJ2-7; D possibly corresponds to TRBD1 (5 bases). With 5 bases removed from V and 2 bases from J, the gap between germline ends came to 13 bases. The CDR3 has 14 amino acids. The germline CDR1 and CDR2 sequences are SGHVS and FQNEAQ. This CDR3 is CASSHRTRTYEQYF. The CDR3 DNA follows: TGTGCCAGCAGCCACCGGACACGGACCTACGAGCAGTACTTC.

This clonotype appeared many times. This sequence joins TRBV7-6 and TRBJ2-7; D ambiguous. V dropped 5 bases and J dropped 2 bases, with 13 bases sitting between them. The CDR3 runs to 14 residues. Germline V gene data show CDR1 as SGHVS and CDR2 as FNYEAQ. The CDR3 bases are TGTGCCAGCAGCCCGTCGCGGCAGGCCTACGAGCAGTACTTC. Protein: CASSPSRQAYEQYF.

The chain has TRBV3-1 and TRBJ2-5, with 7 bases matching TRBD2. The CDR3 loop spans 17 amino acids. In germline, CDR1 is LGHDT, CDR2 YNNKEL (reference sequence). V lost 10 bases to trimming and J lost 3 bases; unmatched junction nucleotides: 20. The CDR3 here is CATLGGTEVFQEETQYF. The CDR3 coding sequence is TGTGCCACTCTCGGGGGGACGGAGGTGTTTCAAGAAGAGACCCAGTACTTC.

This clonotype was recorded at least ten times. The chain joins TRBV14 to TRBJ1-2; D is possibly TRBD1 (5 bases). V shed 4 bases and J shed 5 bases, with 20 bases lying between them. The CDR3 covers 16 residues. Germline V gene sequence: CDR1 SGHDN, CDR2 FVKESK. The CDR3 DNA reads TGTGCCAGCAGCCCGACCAGCGGGGGAGAGTTTTATGGCTACACCTTC. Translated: CASSPTSGGEFYGYTF.

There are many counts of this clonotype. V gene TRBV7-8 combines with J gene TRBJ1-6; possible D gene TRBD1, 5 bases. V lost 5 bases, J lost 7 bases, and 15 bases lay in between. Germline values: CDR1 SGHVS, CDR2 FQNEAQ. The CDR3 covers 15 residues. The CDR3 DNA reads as TGTGCCAGCAGCATCCGGGACCGTAGGAATTCACCCCTCCACTTT. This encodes CASSIRDRRNSPLHF. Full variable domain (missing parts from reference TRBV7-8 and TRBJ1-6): GAGVSQSPRYKVAKRGQDVALRCDPISGHVSLFWYQQALGQGPEFLTYFQNEAQLDKSGLPSDRFFAERPEGSVSTLKIQRTQQEDSAVYLCASSIRDRRNSPLHFGNGTRLTVT.